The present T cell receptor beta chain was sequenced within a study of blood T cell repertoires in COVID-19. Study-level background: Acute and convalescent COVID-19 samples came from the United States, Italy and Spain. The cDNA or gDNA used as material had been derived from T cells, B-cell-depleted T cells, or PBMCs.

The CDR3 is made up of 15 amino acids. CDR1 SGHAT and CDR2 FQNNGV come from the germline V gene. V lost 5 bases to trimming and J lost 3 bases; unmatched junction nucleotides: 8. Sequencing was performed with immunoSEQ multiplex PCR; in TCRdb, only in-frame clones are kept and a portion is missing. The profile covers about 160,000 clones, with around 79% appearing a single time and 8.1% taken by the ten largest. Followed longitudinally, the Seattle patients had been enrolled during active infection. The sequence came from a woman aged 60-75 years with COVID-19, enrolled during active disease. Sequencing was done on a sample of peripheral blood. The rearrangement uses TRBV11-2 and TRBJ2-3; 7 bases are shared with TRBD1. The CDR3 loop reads CASSTTTGRTDTQYF. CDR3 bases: TGTGCCAGCAGCACCACGACAGGGCGGACAGATACGCAGTATTTT.